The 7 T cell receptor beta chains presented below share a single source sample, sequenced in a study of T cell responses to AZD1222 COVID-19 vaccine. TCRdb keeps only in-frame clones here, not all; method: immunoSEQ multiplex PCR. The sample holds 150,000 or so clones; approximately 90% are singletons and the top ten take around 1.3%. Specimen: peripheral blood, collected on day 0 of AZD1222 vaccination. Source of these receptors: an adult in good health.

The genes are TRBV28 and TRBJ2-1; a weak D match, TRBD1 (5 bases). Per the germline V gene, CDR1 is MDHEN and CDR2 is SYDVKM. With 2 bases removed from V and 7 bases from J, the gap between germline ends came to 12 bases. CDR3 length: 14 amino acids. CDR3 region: CASSLMGPQNEQFF. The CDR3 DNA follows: TGTGCCAGCAGTTTAATGGGGCCCCAAAATGAGCAGTTCTTC.

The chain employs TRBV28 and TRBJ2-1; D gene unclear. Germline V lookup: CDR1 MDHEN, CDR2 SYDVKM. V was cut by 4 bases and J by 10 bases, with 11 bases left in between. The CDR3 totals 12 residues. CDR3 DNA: TGTGCCAGCAGTTCTCGACTTAGGGAGCAGTTCTTC. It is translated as CASSSRLREQFF.

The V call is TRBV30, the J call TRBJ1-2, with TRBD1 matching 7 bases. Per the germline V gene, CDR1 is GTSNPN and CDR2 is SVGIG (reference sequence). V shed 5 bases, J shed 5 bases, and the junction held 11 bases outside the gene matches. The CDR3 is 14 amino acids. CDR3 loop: CAWSGGTVAYGYTF. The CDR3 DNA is TGTGCCTGGTCTGGAGGGACAGTCGCATATGGCTACACCTTC.

CDR3 in DNA: TGTGCCACCAGCAGAGGGGGGATGAACACTGAAGCTTTCTTT. Translating it yields CATSRGGMNTEAFF. The chain has TRBV15 and TRBJ1-1, with TRBD1 as a possible D gene (5 bases). CDR3 length equals 14 residues. V was shortened by 1 base and J by 0 bases, with 6 bases between the two germline ends. From germline, CDR1 is LNHNV and CDR2 YYDKDF (reference sequence).

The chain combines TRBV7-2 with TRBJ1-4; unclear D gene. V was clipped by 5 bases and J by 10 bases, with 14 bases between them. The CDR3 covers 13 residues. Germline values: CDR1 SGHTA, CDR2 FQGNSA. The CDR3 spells CASSMLDYGKLFF. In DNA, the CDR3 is TGTGCCAGCAGCATGTTGGACTATGGAAAACTGTTTTTT.

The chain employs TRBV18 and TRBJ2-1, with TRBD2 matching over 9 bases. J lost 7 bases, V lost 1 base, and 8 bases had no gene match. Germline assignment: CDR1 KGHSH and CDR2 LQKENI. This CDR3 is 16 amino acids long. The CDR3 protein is CASSPQGLANGNEQFF. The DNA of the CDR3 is TGTGCCAGCTCACCACAGGGACTAGCAAACGGTAATGAGCAGTTCTTC.

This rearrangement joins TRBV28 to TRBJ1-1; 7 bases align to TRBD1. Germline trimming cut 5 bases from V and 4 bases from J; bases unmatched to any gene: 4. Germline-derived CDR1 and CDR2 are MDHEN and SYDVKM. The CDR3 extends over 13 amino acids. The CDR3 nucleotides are TGTGCCAGCAGTCAGACAGGGACCACTGAAGCTTTCTTT. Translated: CASSQTGTTEAFF.